This entry lists 12 T cell receptor beta chains sequenced from one sample in a study of neurological immune-mediated disorders. TCRdb fed the 5' RACE reads into MiXCR, producing one record per CDR3 protein. In the table there are about 80,000 distinct CDR3 sequences, nearly 6% of which are singletons. The sample's time point: longitudinal time-point 2. The source material was PBMCs. These receptors were obtained from a woman in her sixties with multiple sclerosis.

This clonotype was seen at least ten times. This chain uses TRBV29-1 with TRBJ2-7; tentatively, D is TRBD1 (6 bases). Germline-derived CDR1 and CDR2 are SQVTM and ANQGSEA. The CDR3 is 12 residues long. The V end lost 3 bases, the J end lost 0 bases, and 6 bases lay between the germline ends. This chain's CDR3 is CSVEGHSYEQYF. DNA for the CDR3: TGCAGCGTTGAGGGACACTCCTACGAGCAGTACTTC.

The V gene is TRBV12-3 or TRBV12-4, the J gene TRBJ2-3, with 8 positions matching TRBD2. The trim removed 3 bases at V and 3 bases at J, leaving 11 bases unmatched. CDR3 length equals 17 residues. The CDR3 is CASSLKSAGVSTDTQYF. The DNA for the CDR3 is TGTGCCAGCAGTTTGAAATCAGCGGGGGTATCGACAGATACGCAGTATTTT.

This clonotype was counted many times. The J gene is TRBJ1-3, the V gene TRBV6-5, with D maybe TRBD1 (6 bases). This CDR3 contains 18 residues. Germline CDR1 is MNHEY and CDR2 is SVGAGI. Trimming took off 2 bases at V and 0 bases at J, with 17 bases between the two ends. The CDR3 DNA follows: TGTGCCAGCAGTTACGATTGGCGGGGACACGTCTCTGGAAACACCATATATTTT. As protein: CASSYDWRGHVSGNTIYF.

This clonotype was recorded at least ten times. This chain connects TRBV20-1 to TRBJ1-6; tentative D call: TRBD1 (6 bases). Germline CDR1 DFQATT, CDR2 SNEGSKA (reference sequence). This CDR3 region has 13 residues. Deletions cut 4 bases from V and 7 bases from J, with 11 bases between. DNA for the CDR3: TGCAGTGCTATTAGGGACACAAATTCACCCCTCCACTTT. This encodes CSAIRDTNSPLHF.

This clonotype has just a few counts. J is TRBJ2-7 and V is TRBV11-2; D gene ambiguous. Germline loops: CDR1 SGHAT, CDR2 FQNNGV. CDR3 length: 14 residues. V shed 2 bases and J shed 6 bases, with 14 bases lying between them. The CDR3 reads CASSLLKGMGEQYF. The CDR3 nucleotides read TGTGCCAGCAGCTTATTAAAAGGGATGGGCGAGCAGTACTTC.

This clonotype was seen repeatedly, ten times or more. This chain links TRBV5-1 with TRBJ1-1; D unclear. This CDR3 has 15 residues. Per the germline V gene, CDR1 is SGHRS and CDR2 is YFSETQ. Trimming took 0 bases from V and 1 from J, leaving 10 bases between them. CDR3 sequence (DNA): TGCGCCAGCAGCTTGGTGGTCAAACAGAACACTGAAGCTTTCTTT. Translated, it gives CASSLVVKQNTEAFF.

The J gene is TRBJ2-7, the V gene TRBV5-1; weak D call: TRBD1 (5 bases). Trimming removed 0 bases from V and 1 base from J, with 8 bases in between. This CDR3 comprises 14 residues. CDR1 and CDR2 from the germline V gene are SGHRS and YFSETQ. In nucleotides, the CDR3 is TGCGCCAGCAGCTTGGACGACAGTTCCTACGAGCAGTACTTC. It encodes CASSLDDSSYEQYF.

This clonotype has a count of ten or more. J is TRBJ2-1 and V is TRBV5-1; D gene uncertain. Germline lookup yields CDR1 SGHRS and CDR2 YFSETQ. This CDR3 comprises 16 residues. The V and J ends lost 3 bases and 6 bases respectively, with 19 bases between them. The CDR3 DNA follows: TGCGCCAGCAGCTCTAACACGTGGCGGCAAGGCAATGAGCAGTTCTTC. This codes for CASSSNTWRQGNEQFF.

This clonotype was detected many times. This chain joins TRBV6-6 and TRBJ2-3, with 11 bases aligning to TRBD2. The CDR3 length is 15 residues. V gave up 8 bases and J gave up 1 base; unmatched junction bases: 5. Germline V gene sequence: CDR1 MNHNY, CDR2 SVGAGI (reference sequence). CDR3 coding DNA: TGTGCCAGCCTCATTAGCGGGGGGGGCACAGATACGCAGTATTTT. Protein sequence: CASLISGGGTDTQYF.

This clonotype has a handful of counts. V and J are TRBV20-1 and TRBJ1-5, with TRBD1 matching over 11 bases. Germline CDR1 reads DFQATT; CDR2 reads SNEGSKA (reference sequence). V shed 5 bases and J 7 bases; nucleotides not matched to a gene: 10. This CDR3 has 15 residues. This CDR3 reads CSASGQGAKGQPQHF. The CDR3 DNA reads as TGCAGTGCTTCCGGACAGGGGGCAAAGGGGCAGCCCCAGCATTTT.

The gene calls are TRBV14 and TRBJ1-6; TRBD1 might be the D (5 bases). The CDR3 length is 20 residues. The germline V and J ends were trimmed by 0 bases and 0 bases, with 18 bases remaining between them. Germline V gene data show CDR1 as SGHDN and CDR2 as FVKESK. The CDR3 DNA sequence: TGTGCCAGCAGCCAAGATGTATCAGGGCTAAGGAGCTCCTATAATTCACCCCTCCACTTT. As protein: CASSQDVSGLRSSYNSPLHF.

This clonotype was recorded at least ten times. This CDR3 is CASRTLEGSGGYTF. For the CDR3, the DNA is TGTGCCAGCAGGACTCTCGAAGGGAGTGGTGGCTACACCTTC. The gene calls are TRBV12-3 or TRBV12-4 and TRBJ1-2; D not certain. The germline V and J ends were trimmed by 6 bases and 7 bases, with 18 bases remaining between them. CDR3 length: 14 residues.